One sample yielded the 21 T cell receptor beta chains listed below, sequenced in a study of T cells in Graves' hyperthyroidism and ophthalmopathy. Amplification of TCR beta CDR3 regions used RNA as the template. Using the HTBI primer set, a first-round RT-PCR was run on the TCR CDR3. MiXCR, run by TCRdb on the multiplex PCR reads, gives a single entry per CDR3 protein. Of around 540,000 distinct CDR3 sequences detected, 15% to 20% appear once; the ten largest clones hold less than 30%. Material: blood. Receptors originate from a woman in her 30s with Graves' ophthalmopathy.

Ten or more counts support this clonotype. The chain joins TRBV12-3 or TRBV12-4 to TRBJ2-5, with D tentatively TRBD1 or TRBD2 (5 bases each). The V and J ends lost 5 bases and 4 bases respectively, with 11 bases between them. This CDR3 spans 13 amino acids. CDR3 sequence: CASSARDRETQYF. DNA for the CDR3: TGTGCCAGCAGTGCCCGGGACCGAGAGACCCAGTACTTC.

This clonotype was seen ten or more times. The J gene is TRBJ1-2, the V gene TRBV29-1; 10 bases match TRBD1. There are 13 residues in the CDR3. Germline loops: CDR1 SQVTM, CDR2 ANQGSEA. V lost 4 bases to trimming and J lost 3 bases; unmatched junction nucleotides: 2. DNA of the CDR3: TGCAGCGTTGTGACAGGGGGCGACTATGGCTACACCTTC. Residues: CSVVTGGDYGYTF.

This clonotype came up many times. This rearrangement joins TRBV30 to TRBJ2-5; 7 bases line up with TRBD1. V trimming: 3 bases; J trimming: 5 bases; junction bases outside the gene matches: 6. Germline V gene lookup returns CDR1 GTSNPN and CDR2 SVGIG (reference sequence). The CDR3 spans 13 residues. CDR3 amino acids: CAWSEDREETQYF. The CDR3 coding sequence is TGTGCCTGGAGCGAAGACAGGGAGGAGACCCAGTACTTC.

The V call is TRBV19, the J call TRBJ2-1, with 10 nucleotides matching TRBD2. In germline, CDR1 is LNHDA, CDR2 SQIVND (reference sequence). The CDR3 is 17 amino acids. V lost 4 bases and J lost 4; bases outside the gene matches: 10. CDR3 sequence reads: CASSKRTSGTLYNEQFF. CDR3 bases: TGTGCCAGTAGTAAAAGGACTAGCGGAACTTTATACAATGAGCAGTTCTTC.

J is TRBJ1-4 and V is TRBV6-1; 9 positions match TRBD1. The germline gives CDR1 MNHNS, CDR2 SASEGT. The CDR3 length is 16 residues. V lost 6 bases, J lost 7 bases, and 12 bases stayed unmatched. The CDR3 region has the DNA TGTGCCAGCAGATCCCCGGGACAGGGATATGGTGAAAAACTGTTTTTT. It specifies CASRSPGQGYGEKLFF.

V and J are TRBV29-1 and TRBJ2-1; 9 nucleotides line up with TRBD1. V gave up 5 bases and J gave up 7 bases; unmatched junction bases: 12. The V gene's germline CDR1 is SQVTM and CDR2 ANQGSEA. There are 15 residues in the CDR3. CDR3 region: CSVPWEGTGTNEQFF. The CDR3 DNA reads as TGCAGCGTTCCCTGGGAGGGGACAGGGACGAATGAGCAGTTCTTC.

This clonotype has ten or more counts. V usage is TRBV28 and J usage is TRBJ2-7, with 7 bases lining up with TRBD1. CDR1 MDHEN and CDR2 SYDVKM come from the germline V gene. This CDR3 region has 14 residues. V was pared by 5 bases and J by 1 base, with 5 bases of the junction left unmatched. CDR3 protein: CASSMTGRSYEQYF. The DNA of the CDR3 is TGTGCCAGCAGTATGACAGGGCGATCCTACGAGCAGTACTTC.

The chain carries TRBV20-1 and TRBJ1-2; TRBD1 might be the D (5 bases). CDR1 DFQATT and CDR2 SNEGSKA come from the germline V gene (reference sequence). The CDR3 loop spans 13 amino acids. The V and J ends lost 0 bases and 6 bases respectively, with 11 bases between them. The CDR3 protein is CSARDDWGNGYTF. The CDR3 bases are TGCAGTGCTAGAGATGATTGGGGGAATGGCTACACCTTC.

The table lists this clonotype with a few counts. The V gene is TRBV11-2, the J gene TRBJ1-3; TRBD1 matches at 9 bases. This CDR3 spans 17 amino acids. Trimming took 6 bases from V and 2 from J; bases not matched to a gene: 11. Germline loops: CDR1 SGHAT, CDR2 FQNNGV. This CDR3 reads CASSKVGQGAPGNTIYF. The CDR3 nucleotides read TGTGCCAGCAGTAAGGTGGGACAGGGTGCCCCTGGAAACACCATATATTTT.

This clonotype is a singleton in its sample. The genes are TRBV5-1 and TRBJ2-7; 11 nucleotides line up with TRBD2. V lost 4 bases and J lost 4; bases outside the gene matches: 13. The CDR3 runs to 17 residues. Germline V gene lookup returns CDR1 SGHRS and CDR2 YFSETQ. The CDR3, as DNA: TGCGCCAGCAGCCCTAACCTACTAGCGGGAGACGCTTACGAGCAGTACTTC. Amino acid sequence: CASSPNLLAGDAYEQYF.

The V and J genes are TRBV6-2 or TRBV6-3 and TRBJ2-6; D may correspond to TRBD1 or TRBD2 (6 bases each). This CDR3 is 16 amino acids long. Germline V gene sequence: CDR1 MNHEY, CDR2 SVGEGT. V gave up 3 bases and J gave up 0 bases, with 9 bases separating them. As DNA, the CDR3 is TGTGCCAGCAGTTATAGGGGGGACTCTGGGGCCAACGTCCTGACTTTC. Its translation: CASSYRGDSGANVLTF.

This clonotype showed up just a few times. A read error may explain this, as a much larger clone is one base away. The chain carries TRBV30 and TRBJ1-5; D unclear. Deletions cut 1 base from V and 1 base from J, with 8 bases between. Germline lookup yields CDR1 GTSNPN and CDR2 SVGIG (reference sequence). This CDR3 is built from 14 residues. Here the CDR3 DNA reads TGTGCCTGGAGTGCAGAGCTGAGCAATCAGCCCCAGCATTTT. Its protein product is CAWSAELSNQPQHF.

The chain is built from TRBV4-3 and TRBJ1-2; no definite D call. Deletions cut 0 bases from V and 0 bases from J, with 8 bases between. The CDR3 extends over 15 amino acids. Germline V gene data show CDR1 as LGHNA and CDR2 as YSLEER. Here the CDR3 DNA reads TGCGCCAGCAGCCAAGATCTCGTAGCTAACTATGGCTACACCTTC. It yields the protein CASSQDLVANYGYTF.

V is TRBV4-2 and J is TRBJ2-1; 9 bases align to TRBD2. From germline, CDR1 is LGHNA and CDR2 YNFKEQ. The CDR3 is 20 amino acids. V lost 3 bases to trimming and J lost 0 bases; unmatched junction nucleotides: 15. CDR3 sequence (DNA): TGTGCCAGCAGCCAGGCTTCGGGCGGGACTAGCAAAGGCTCCTACAATGAGCAGTTCTTC. Translating it yields CASSQASGGTSKGSYNEQFF.

This clonotype occurred a few times. The chain uses TRBV6-1 and TRBJ2-7, with 7 nucleotides matching TRBD1. Trimming at V came to 10 bases and at J to 0 bases, leaving 6 bases not matched to a gene. This CDR3 has 13 amino acids. Per the germline V gene, CDR1 is MNHNS and CDR2 is SASEGT. CDR3 protein: CATRGQNSYEQYF. The DNA of the CDR3 is TGTGCCACCAGGGGACAGAACTCCTACGAGCAGTACTTC.

This clonotype has a count of ten or more. The chain recombines TRBV18 with TRBJ2-5; D call uncertain. CDR3 length: 10 amino acids. Germline values: CDR1 KGHSH, CDR2 LQKENI. Trimming left V 8 bases short and J 2 bases short, with 3 bases between. CDR3 loop: CASPQETQYF. CDR3 nucleotide sequence: TGTGCCAGCCCACAAGAGACCCAGTACTTC.

In this sample, this clonotype turned up many times. This chain links TRBV20-1 with TRBJ2-7; tentative D call: TRBD1 (5 bases). Germline assignment: CDR1 DFQATT and CDR2 SNEGSKA (reference sequence). Deletions cut 0 bases from V and 1 base from J, with 10 bases between. This CDR3 region has 14 residues. The CDR3 sequence is CSARERGLSYEQYF. Written as DNA, the CDR3 is TGCAGTGCTAGAGAAAGGGGCTTGTCCTACGAGCAGTACTTC.

This clonotype was recorded at least ten times. The rearrangement uses TRBV2 and TRBJ2-5, with D possibly being TRBD1 (5 bases). This CDR3 contains 15 residues. V was cut by 4 bases and J by 1 base, with 13 bases left in between. Per the germline V gene, CDR1 is SNHLY and CDR2 is FYNNEI. The CDR3 nucleotides are TGTGCCAGCAGTGTTAATAGGGGTCCCCAAGAGACCCAGTACTTC. Residues: CASSVNRGPQETQYF. Using reference TRBV2 and TRBJ2-5 for the parts outside the CDR3, the full variable domain is EPEVTQTPSHQVTQMGQEVILRCVPISNHLYFYWYRQILGQKVEFLVSFYNNEISEKSEIFDDQFSVERPDGSNFTLKIRSTKLEDSAMYFCASSVNRGPQETQYFGPGTRLLVL.

The CDR3 DNA is TGCGCCAGCAGATACCGGGACATAGACACCGGGGAGCTGTTTTTT. It yields the protein CASRYRDIDTGELFF. The chain recombines TRBV5-1 with TRBJ2-2, with D perhaps TRBD1 (6 bases). The CDR3 is 15 amino acids. Trimming left V 5 bases short and J 3 bases short, with 14 bases between. Germline V gives CDR1 SGHRS, CDR2 YFSETQ.

This clonotype was observed a handful of times. The chain recombines TRBV25-1 with TRBJ2-7; the D gene is possibly TRBD1 (5 bases). Germline V gene sequence: CDR1 MGHDK, CDR2 SYGVNS. V dropped 2 bases and J dropped 4 bases, with 15 bases sitting between them. CDR3 size: 15 residues. This CDR3 reads CASSEAGPGRYEQYF. In nucleotides, the CDR3 is TGTGCCAGCAGTGAAGCAGGTCCAGGGCGATACGAGCAGTACTTC.

V gene TRBV28 combines with J gene TRBJ2-3; D uncertain. This CDR3 is built from 13 residues. V lost 7 bases and J 0 bases, leaving 8 bases between the germline ends. Per germline, CDR1 MDHEN and CDR2 SYDVKM. CDR3 sequence: CASMGNSTDTQYF. CDR3 sequence (DNA): TGTGCCAGCATGGGCAACAGCACAGATACGCAGTATTTT. Supplemented by reference TRBV28 and TRBJ2-3, the full variable domain reads DVKVTQSSRYLVKRTGEKVFLECVQDMDHENMFWYRQDPGLGLRLIYFSYDVKMKEKGDIPEGYSVSREKKERFSLILESASTNQTSMYLCASMGNSTDTQYFGPGTRLTVL.